The clone carrying this TCR beta chain was seen only a few times. The record originates from a study of blood T cells in healthy people across ages. This CDR3 contains 13 residues. The germline V gene has CDR1 SGHTA and CDR2 FQGNSA. V was shortened by 5 bases and J by 2 bases, with 9 bases between the two germline ends. Primed by a sample-barcoded 5' primer and a J-beta primer mix, a second PCR proceeded for 7 to 11 cycles. TCRdb called the 5' RACE reads again in MiXCR, with one record for every CDR3 protein. Of nearly 800,000 distinct CDR3 sequences in the sample, just over 55% are singletons; the top ten hold approximately 24%.

Sequencing input: blood. The chain recombines TRBV7-2 with TRBJ1-1, with D unclear. This clonotype was sampled from a middle-aged man in good health. The CDR3 sequence is CASSKQHNTEAFF. The CDR3, as DNA: TGTGCCAGCAGCAAACAGCATAACACTGAAGCTTTCTTT.